The source of this T cell receptor (beta chain) is a study of neurological immune-mediated disorders. The overall study: Of the approximately 35 patients with multiple sclerosis, 31 had relapsing-remitting MS, whereas the remaining 3 had secondary progressive MS.

V dropped 3 bases and J dropped 0 bases, with 9 bases sitting between them. Germline V gene lookup returns CDR1 MDHEN and CDR2 SYDVKM. The CDR3 is 15 residues long. The unsorted libraries originated from 2 million PBMCs kept at -80 C. This clonotype appeared many times. Its target is unknown. Study-wide results and caveats: Across subjects, no CDR3 amino acid sequence appeared in expanded clones of more than one subject, a finding that suggested private repertoires in all groups.

cDNA synthesis was performed by 5'RACE with 10-nucleotide random UMIs. TCRdb re-called the 5' RACE reads with MiXCR, one entry per CDR3 protein. The sample shows about 46,000 distinct CDR3 sequences, 4.5% of them seen only once. This chain links TRBV28 with TRBJ1-3, with D hard to call. Sequencing was carried out using PBMCs. The receptor's source is a woman aged 55-69 years with multiple sclerosis. DNA of the CDR3: TGTGCCAGCAGTTTTGGAATTGACTCTGGAAACACCATATATTTT. Translated, it gives CASSFGIDSGNTIYF.